This T cell receptor beta chain was identified in a study of blood T cell repertoires in COVID-19. Study-wide context: The origin of the acute and convalescent COVID-19 samples was the United States, Italy and Spain. PBMCs, B-cell-depleted T cells, or T cells were the source of the cDNA or gDNA that made up the material.

Original methodology: Estimation of nucleated cell counts relied on the amplification of reference gene primers. Assay: immunoSEQ multiplex PCR; the TCRdb copy retains only in-frame clones and omits some. That table supplies the V and J calls and clone size; D and trimming were determined from the DNA. Here the sample spans 150,000 to 180,000 clones, around 84% being singletons. The study counted Cohort 3 donors as recovered given two negative PCRs, clearance, or symptom resolution. In germline, CDR1 is KGHSH, CDR2 LQKENI. The V end was cut by 6 bases, the J end by 1 base, with 15 bases between. CDR3 length equals 15 residues.

Sequences were obtained from PBMCs or T cells enriched from blood (not recorded which). The chain combines TRBV18 with TRBJ1-1; a possible D gene is TRBD1 (5 bases). This sequence was found in a man aged 45-65 years who had recovered from COVID-19. This chain's CDR3 is CASSPGGDPNTEAFF. CDR3 bases: TGTGCCAGCTCCCCCGGGGGGGACCCGAACACTGAAGCTTTCTTT.